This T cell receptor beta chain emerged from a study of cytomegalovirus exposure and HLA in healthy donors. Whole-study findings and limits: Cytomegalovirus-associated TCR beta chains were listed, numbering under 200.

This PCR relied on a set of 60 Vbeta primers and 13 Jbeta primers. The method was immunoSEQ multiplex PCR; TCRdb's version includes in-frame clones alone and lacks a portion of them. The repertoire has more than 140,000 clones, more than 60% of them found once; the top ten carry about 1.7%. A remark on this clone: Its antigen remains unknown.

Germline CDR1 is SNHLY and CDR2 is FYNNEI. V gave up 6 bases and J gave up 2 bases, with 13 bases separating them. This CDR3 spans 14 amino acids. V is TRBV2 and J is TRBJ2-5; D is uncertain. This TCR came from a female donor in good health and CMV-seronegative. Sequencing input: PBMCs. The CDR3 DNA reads TGTGCCAGCAGCTTTAGCCGCCAACAAGAGACCCAGTACTTC. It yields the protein CASSFSRQQETQYF.